This T cell receptor beta chain emerged from a study of radiotherapy plus CTLA-4 blockade in lung cancer. Overall study context: Among enrolled patients, 15% to 20% responded and approximately 33% achieved disease control. Study results and limitations: Alongside interferon-beta, early blood T cell clone dynamics were reportedly the best predictor of response. Tumor-origin TCR clones grew in blood after radiotherapy plus ipilimumab.

Notes on this clone: Its antigen is unidentified.

Here immunoSEQ multiplex PCR was the method, and the copy in TCRdb shows in-frame clones only, minus some. Of 75,000 to 95,000 clones in the sample, approximately 75% were seen once. This CDR3 spans 16 amino acids. V trimming: 4 bases; J trimming: 6 bases; junction bases outside the gene matches: 14. Germline CDR1 and CDR2: LGHNA and YNFKEQ. The receptor comes from a human donor with non-small cell lung cancer that progressed on radiotherapy plus ipilimumab. The rearrangement joins TRBV4-2 to TRBJ1-2; 7 bases fit TRBD1. Sequencing was performed on peripheral blood, taken from a patient treated with radiotherapy plus ipilimumab. The CDR3 DNA reads as TGTGCCAGCAGCCGAGACGGGACAGAGATACTCAATGGCTACACCTTC. Protein sequence: CASSRDGTEILNGYTF.